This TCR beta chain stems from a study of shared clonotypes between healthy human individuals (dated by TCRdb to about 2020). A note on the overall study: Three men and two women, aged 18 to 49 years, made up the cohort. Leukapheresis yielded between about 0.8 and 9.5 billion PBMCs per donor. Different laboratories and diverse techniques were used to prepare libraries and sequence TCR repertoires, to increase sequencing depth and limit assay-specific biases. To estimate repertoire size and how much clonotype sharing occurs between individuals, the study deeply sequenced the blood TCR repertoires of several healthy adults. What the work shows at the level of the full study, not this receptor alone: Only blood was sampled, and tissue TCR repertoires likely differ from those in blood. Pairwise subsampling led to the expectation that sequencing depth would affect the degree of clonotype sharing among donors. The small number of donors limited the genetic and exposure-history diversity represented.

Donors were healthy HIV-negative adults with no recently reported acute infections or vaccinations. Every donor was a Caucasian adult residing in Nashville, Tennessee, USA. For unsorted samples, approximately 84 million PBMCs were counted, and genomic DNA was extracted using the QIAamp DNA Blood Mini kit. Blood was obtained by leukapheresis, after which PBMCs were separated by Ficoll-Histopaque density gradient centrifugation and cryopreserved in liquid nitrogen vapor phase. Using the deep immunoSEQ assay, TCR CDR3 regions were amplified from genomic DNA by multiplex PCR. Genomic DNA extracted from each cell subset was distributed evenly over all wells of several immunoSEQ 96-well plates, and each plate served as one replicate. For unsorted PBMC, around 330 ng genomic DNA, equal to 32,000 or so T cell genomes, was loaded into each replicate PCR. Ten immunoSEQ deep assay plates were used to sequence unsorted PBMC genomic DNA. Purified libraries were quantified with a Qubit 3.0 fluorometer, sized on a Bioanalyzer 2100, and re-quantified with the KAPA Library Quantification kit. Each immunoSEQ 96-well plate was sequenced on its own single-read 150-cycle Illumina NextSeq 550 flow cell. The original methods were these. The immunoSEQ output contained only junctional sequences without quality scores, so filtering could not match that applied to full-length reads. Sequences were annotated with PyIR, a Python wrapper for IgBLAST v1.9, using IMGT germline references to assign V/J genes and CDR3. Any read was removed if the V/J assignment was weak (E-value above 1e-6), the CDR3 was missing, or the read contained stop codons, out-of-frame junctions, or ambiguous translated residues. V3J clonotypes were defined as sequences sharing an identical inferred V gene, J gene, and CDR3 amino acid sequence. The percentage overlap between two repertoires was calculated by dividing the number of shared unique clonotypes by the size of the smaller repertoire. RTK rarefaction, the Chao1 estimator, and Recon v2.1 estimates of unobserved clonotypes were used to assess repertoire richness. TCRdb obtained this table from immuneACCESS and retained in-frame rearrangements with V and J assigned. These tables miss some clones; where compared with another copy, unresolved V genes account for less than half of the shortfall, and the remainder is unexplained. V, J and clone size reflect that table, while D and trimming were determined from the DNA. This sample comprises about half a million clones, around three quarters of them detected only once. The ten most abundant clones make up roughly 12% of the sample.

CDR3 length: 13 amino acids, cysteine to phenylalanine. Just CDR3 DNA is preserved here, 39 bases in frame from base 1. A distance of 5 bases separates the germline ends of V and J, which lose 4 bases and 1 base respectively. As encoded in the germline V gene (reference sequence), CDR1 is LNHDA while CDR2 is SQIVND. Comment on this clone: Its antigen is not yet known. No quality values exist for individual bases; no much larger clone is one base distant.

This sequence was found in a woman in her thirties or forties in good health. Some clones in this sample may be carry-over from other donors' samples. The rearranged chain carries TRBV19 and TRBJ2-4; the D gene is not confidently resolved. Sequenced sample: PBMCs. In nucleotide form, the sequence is TGTGCCAGTAGTAGGGGTGCCAAAAACATTCAGTACTTC. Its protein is CASSRGAKNIQYF.